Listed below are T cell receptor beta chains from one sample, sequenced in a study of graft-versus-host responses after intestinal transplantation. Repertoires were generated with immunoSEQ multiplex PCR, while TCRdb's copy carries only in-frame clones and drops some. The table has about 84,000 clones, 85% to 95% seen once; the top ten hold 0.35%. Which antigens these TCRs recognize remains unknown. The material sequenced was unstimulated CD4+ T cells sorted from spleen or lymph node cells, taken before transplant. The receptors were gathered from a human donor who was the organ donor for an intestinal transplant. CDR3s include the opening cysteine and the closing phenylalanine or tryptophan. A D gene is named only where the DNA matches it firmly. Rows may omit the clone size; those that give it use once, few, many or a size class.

TGCGCCAGCAGCTTGGGAGACAGGGGGATTGATGAAAAACTGTTTTTT,CASSLGDRGIDEKLFF,TRBV5-1,TRBJ1-4,TRBD1,NA
TGTGCCATCACAAGAGCCGGTGAGCAGTTCTTC,CAITRAGEQFF,TRBV10-3,TRBJ2-1,NA,NA
TGTGCCTGGAGTGGGGGGCTCCAGGGAAACACTGAAGCTTTCTTT,CAWSGGLQGNTEAFF,TRBV30,TRBJ1-1,NA,NA
TGTGCCAGCAGTTTCCGGCGGATAGGTGGCACCGGGGAGCTGTTTTTT,CASSFRRIGGTGELFF,TRBV28,TRBJ2-2,NA,NA
TGTGCCAGCAGCCCAACAGGGGACTATGGCTACACCTTC,CASSPTGDYGYTF,TRBV27,TRBJ1-2,TRBD1,NA
TGTGCCATCAGACAGGGATTCCACGAGCAGTACTTC,CAIRQGFHEQYF,TRBV10-3,TRBJ2-7,NA,NA
TGCGCCAGCAGCCAGGCTACCGGGACTCTCGCCTACGAGCAGTACTTC,CASSQATGTLAYEQYF,TRBV4-1,TRBJ2-7,NA,NA
TGTGCCAGTAGTATTAACGGGGGAACCTACGAGCAGTACTTC,CASSINGGTYEQYF,TRBV19,TRBJ2-7,NA,NA
TGTGCCAGCATTACACAGGGAGCTAGCTCTTACGAGCAGTACTTC,CASITQGASSYEQYF,TRBV6-6,TRBJ2-7,NA,once
TGTGCCGGATGTATCGCGGAGGCTCTTAACTATGGCTACACCTTC,CAGCIAEALNYGYTF,TRBV7-9,TRBJ1-2,NA,NA
TGTGCCAGCAGCTACCCTACTGGACAGGGCGGTGGATGGGATGGCTACACCTTC,CASSYPTGQGGGWDGYTF,TRBV7-9,TRBJ1-2,TRBD1,NA